This T cell receptor (beta chain) is from a study of T cell repertoires in cytomegalovirus infection. The CDR3 has 13 residues. The V end lost 3 bases, the J end lost 7 bases, and 13 bases lay between the germline ends. Germline CDR1 DFQATT, CDR2 SNEGSKA (reference sequence). One entry per CDR3 protein, called by TCRdb with MiXCR from the reads. The table shows around 310,000 distinct CDR3 sequences, with roughly 29% occurring only once. Regarding this clonotype: The antigen is undetermined.

The rearrangement joins TRBV20-1 to TRBJ1-5, with a possible D match to TRBD1 (6 bases). The clonotype was recovered from a human donor in good health (CMV status not recorded). Some clones in this sample may be carry-over from other donors' samples. Sequencing was performed on cultured PBMCs, taken from culture after CMV antigen stimulation. CDR3 sequence reads: CSASGGGRQPQHF. The CDR3 DNA sequence: TGCAGTGCTAGTGGGGGGGGCCGGCAGCCCCAGCATTTT.